The TCR beta chain described here comes from a study of control samples from healthy donors and cancer patients. This clone was detected only once. The data were produced by immunoSEQ multiplex PCR, yet TCRdb's version contains in-frame clones alone and is incomplete. The sample holds about 82,000 clones, just under 95% seen once. The ends were cut back, 2 bases at V and 10 bases at J, with 12 bases in the middle. The length of the CDR3 is 12 residues. CDR1 and CDR2 from the germline V gene are MNHNS and SASEGT. V gene TRBV6-1 combines with J gene TRBJ2-7; maybe TRBD2 (5 bases). The sequence derives from a woman younger than 35 in good health. The sequencing input was blood. The DNA for the CDR3 is TGTGCCAGCAGTGAATGGAGGAACCCCCAGTACTTC. As protein: CASSEWRNPQYF.